This entry lists 17 T cell receptor beta chains sequenced from one sample in a study of metastatic and nonmetastatic thyroid tumors. All patients were untreated before thyroid surgery. TCRdb re-clonotyped the PCR reads through MiXCR. The repertoire holds 91,000 or so clones, with over 9.5% as singletons. The material sequenced was blood. These receptors were collected from a female donor with papillary thyroid cancer or a benign thyroid nodule (not recorded which). Some clones in this sample may be carry-over from other donors' samples.

In its sample, this clone was seen many times. The chain joins TRBV20-1 to TRBJ2-1; D may correspond to TRBD1 or TRBD2 (9 bases each). The CDR3 has 18 amino acids. Germline V CDR1 and CDR2: DFQATT, SNEGSKA (reference sequence). V was trimmed by 3 bases and J by 9 bases, leaving 30 bases between them. CDR3 in DNA: TGCAGTGCTAGGGTGCGGCGGGAGGGCCCCGGGGGACAGGGTGAGCAGTTCTTC. This codes for CSARVRREGPGGQGEQFF.

J is TRBJ2-7 and V is TRBV20-1; D is uncertain. The CDR3 totals 11 residues. Germline CDR1 DFQATT, CDR2 SNEGSKA (reference sequence). The V end was cut by 1 base, the J end by 3 bases, with 4 bases between. CDR3: CSARVDYEQYF. CDR3 DNA sequence: TGCAGTGCTAGAGTCGACTACGAGCAGTACTTC.

This clone was recorded many times. The chain couples TRBV7-2 to TRBJ2-7; D is undetermined. The CDR3 runs to 11 residues. The V and J ends lost 5 bases and 9 bases respectively, with 11 bases between them. CDR1 and CDR2 (germline): SGHTA, FQGNSA. The DNA for the CDR3 is TGTGCCAGCAGCCAGATCTGGGGGCAGTACTTC. Translated: CASSQIWGQYF.

This clone was observed many times. The chain combines TRBV10-1 with TRBJ2-1; 14 bases line up with TRBD2. J lost 3 bases, V lost 5 bases, and 9 bases had no gene match. The CDR3 consists of 18 residues. The V gene's germline CDR1 is WNHNN and CDR2 SYGVQD (reference sequence). The CDR3 sequence: CASSNNGTSGSNYNEQFF. CDR3 DNA: TGCGCCAGCAGTAATAACGGGACTAGCGGGAGCAACTACAATGAGCAGTTCTTC.

Concerning this clone: The conserved phenylalanine or tryptophan is not found at the CDR3 terminus, so this likely reflects a read error. It is unclear where the CDR3 begins or ends on the DNA, so no DNA is shown, and the CDR3 is as TCRdb lists it. V gene TRBV4-3 combines with J gene TRBJ2-2. From germline, CDR1 is LGHNA and CDR2 YSLEER. The CDR3 spans 15 residues, counting both ends. Here the CDR3 reads CASSQDNIGGGELFS.

This clone came up many times. The rearrangement joins TRBV6-2 or TRBV6-3 to TRBJ1-6, with D maybe TRBD1 (5 bases). The V end lost 6 bases, the J end lost 7 bases, and 13 bases lay between the germline ends. The CDR3 consists of 14 residues. In germline, CDR1 is MNHEY, CDR2 SVGEGT. The CDR3 nucleotides read TGTGCCAGCAGGCCCGGGACGGTAAATTCACCCCTCCACTTT. It yields the protein CASRPGTVNSPLHF.

This clone came up many times. V usage is TRBV6-5 and J usage is TRBJ2-7, with 12 nucleotides matching TRBD1. The V segment lost 2 bases and the J segment 7 bases; nucleotides outside the gene matches: 6. This CDR3 has 15 amino acids. From germline, CDR1 is MNHEY and CDR2 SVGAGI. CDR3 region: CASSYMGQGAREQYF. The CDR3 region has the DNA TGTGCCAGCAGTTACATGGGACAGGGGGCGCGTGAGCAGTACTTC.

This clone was recorded many times. The sample has other DNA sequences that encode this CDR3 too. The chain has TRBV28 and TRBJ2-4; maybe TRBD2 (6 bases). The CDR3 is 20 amino acids. Germline loops: CDR1 MDHEN, CDR2 SYDVKM. Deletions cut 1 base from V and 0 bases from J, with 22 bases between. This CDR3 is CASSLFLRETDFLAKNIQYF. CDR3 nucleotides: TGTGCCAGCAGTTTATTTCTTCGGGAGACCGACTTTCTAGCCAAAAACATTCAGTACTTC.

This clone was seen repeatedly, ten times or more. The chain employs TRBV11-1 and TRBJ2-3, with D perhaps TRBD2 (6 bases). Trimming cost V 4 bases and J 4 bases, with 15 bases left between them. CDR3 length equals 15 residues. The germline CDR1 and CDR2 sequences are SGHAT and FQDESV (reference sequence). The chain's CDR3 is CASSYRLEDPDTQYF. CDR3 nucleotides: TGTGCCAGCAGCTACCGACTAGAAGATCCAGATACGCAGTATTTT.

V and J are TRBV18 and TRBJ1-1, with unresolved D. The CDR3 sequence is 14 residues long. Germline CDR1 and CDR2: KGHSH and LQKENI. The V end was cut by 4 bases, the J end by 6 bases, with 15 bases between. DNA of the CDR3: TGTGCCAGCTCACAACTAGGCGCCGGGGCTGAAGCTTTCTTT. This codes for CASSQLGAGAEAFF.

This clone has a count of ten or more. This chain connects TRBV19 to TRBJ2-2; TRBD1 matches at 8 bases. V trimming: 7 bases; J trimming: 2 bases; junction bases outside the gene matches: 15. Germline V lookup: CDR1 LNHDA, CDR2 SQIVND (reference sequence). The CDR3 runs 18 residues. For the CDR3, the DNA is TGTGCCAGTAAACCGCGACTAGGACAGGGATACAACACCGGGGAGCTGTTTTTT. It specifies CASKPRLGQGYNTGELFF. Complete variable domain (other parts from reference TRBV19 and TRBJ2-2): DGGITQSPKYLFRKEGQNVTLSCEQNLNHDAMYWYRQDPGQGLRLIYYSQIVNDFQKGDIAEGYSVSREKKESFPLTVTSAQKNPTAFYLCASKPRLGQGYNTGELFFGEGSRLTVL.

This clone was seen repeatedly, ten times or more. The chain recombines TRBV28 with TRBJ2-7, with TRBD1 matching 8 bases. This CDR3 comprises 16 residues. J lost 5 bases, V lost 6 bases, and 15 bases had no gene match. From germline, CDR1 is MDHEN and CDR2 SYDVKM. CDR3 sequence: CASRPLGRPGGNEQYF. In DNA form, the CDR3 reads TGTGCCAGCAGACCCCTGGGCCGGCCAGGGGGCAACGAGCAGTACTTC.

In its sample, this clone was seen many times. This chain uses TRBV12-3 or TRBV12-4 with TRBJ1-2; 8 positions agree with TRBD1. The CDR3 runs 12 residues. Losses at the gene ends were 4 bases for V and 9 bases for J; bases not matched to a gene: 4. The CDR3 DNA sequence: TGTGCCAGCAGTTCCCGGGACAGGTGCTACACCTTC. Protein: CASSSRDRCYTF.

The chain recombines TRBV18 with TRBJ2-2; 7 bases match TRBD1. Germline lookup yields CDR1 KGHSH and CDR2 LQKENI. The CDR3 sequence is 16 residues long. V dropped 3 bases and J dropped 0; count of bases not matched to a gene: 4. CDR3 sequence (DNA): TGTGCCAGCTCACCCCTGGGACAGTCGAACACCGGGGAGCTGTTTTTT. This encodes CASSPLGQSNTGELFF.

The table lists this clone with many counts. The V call is TRBV19, the J call TRBJ1-3; D remains unclear. CDR3 size: 16 residues. CDR1 and CDR2 from the germline V gene are LNHDA and SQIVND (reference sequence). Trimming took 5 bases from V and 0 from J, leaving 14 bases between them. The CDR3 DNA reads TGTGCCAGTAGTTCCCCCCTTGGCAGCTCTGGAAACACCATATATTTT. Its translation is CASSSPLGSSGNTIYF.

This clone was seen ten or more times. CDR3 residues: CASSPQPFRTGSTYNSPLHF. CDR3 sequence (DNA): TGTGCCAGCAGTCCCCAGCCCTTTCGGACAGGATCCACCTATAATTCACCCCTCCACTTT. This chain uses TRBV6-6 with TRBJ1-6, with TRBD1 identical over 7 bases. After removal of 5 bases from V and 2 bases from J, the junction contained 18 bases not matched to a gene. The CDR3 contains 20 residues. Germline V CDR1 and CDR2: MNHNY, SVGAGI (reference sequence).

The table lists this clone with many counts. This chain links TRBV4-1 with TRBJ2-2; possibly TRBD2 for D (6 bases). The germline gives CDR1 MGHRA, CDR2 YSYEKL. The CDR3 sequence is 19 residues long. Trimming took 3 bases from V and 7 from J, leaving 27 bases between them. Here the CDR3 reads CASSQQGTTGVVRGGELFF. DNA of the CDR3: TGCGCCAGCAGCCAGCAAGGAACAACGGGGGTCGTACGGGGCGGGGAGCTGTTTTTT.